The rows below give T cell receptor beta chains drawn from one sample of a study of immune evolution from preneoplasia to lung adenocarcinoma. Produced via immunoSEQ multiplex PCR; TCRdb's table is partial and in-frame only. Of roughly 5,300 clones listed, over 65% are singletons. The sequenced sample was FFPE lung adenocarcinoma in situ tissue. These receptors were collected from a person aged 55 to 79 with lung adenocarcinoma. Each CDR3 is given with its conserved first and last residue. A D gene is named only where the DNA matches it firmly. Some rows mark clone size as missing; the rest say once, few, many or name a class of expanded clone.

J gene	V gene	D gene	clone size	CDR3 DNA	CDR3 protein
TRBJ2-7	TRBV7-9	NA	medium-sized	TGTGCCAGCAGCTCCGACACGCTCGGGGAGCAGTACTTC	CASSSDTLGEQYF
TRBJ1-5	TRBV4-1	NA	NA	TGCGCCAGCAGCCAAGATGTGAGGGATCAGCCCCAGCATTTT	CASSQDVRDQPQHF
TRBJ1-2	TRBV6-5	NA	NA	TGTGCCAGCAGTCCCCATGCGGGGCGAGGCTACACCTTC	CASSPHAGRGYTF
TRBJ2-7	TRBV7-2	TRBD2	NA	TGTGCCAGCAGCCTACGGGGGGTAGAGCAGTACTTC	CASSLRGVEQYF
TRBJ1-2	TRBV7-3	NA	few	TGTGCCAGCAGCTTAGGGACCGGCGCCTATGGCTACACCTTC	CASSLGTGAYGYTF
TRBJ1-1	TRBV20-1	NA	NA	TGCAGTGCTCAGAGATACACTGAAGCTTTCTTT	CSAQRYTEAFF
TRBJ1-5	TRBV6-1	NA	NA	TGTGCCAGCAGAAGGGGCGATCAGCCCCAGCATTTT	CASRRGDQPQHF
TRBJ2-3	TRBV5-6	NA	NA	TGTGCCAGCAGCTTGGGTCACGGGCTGAGGGATACGCAGTATTTT	CASSLGHGLRDTQYF
TRBJ2-7	TRBV7-6	TRBD2	few	TGTGCCAGCAGCCCGGGACTAGCGGGGGGGAATTACGAGCAGTACTTC	CASSPGLAGGNYEQYF
TRBJ2-2	TRBV19	NA	NA	TGTGCCAGTAGCAGGGGTCCGCAGGTCGGGGAGCTGTTTTTT	CASSRGPQVGELFF
TRBJ1-1	TRBV6-1	NA	NA	TGTGCCAGCATCGATTCAGGGGCGAGAAACACTGAAGCTTTCTTT	CASIDSGARNTEAFF
TRBJ2-2	TRBV6-6	NA	few	TGTGCCAGCAGTTACTCGAGGGTGACACCCGGGGAGCTGTTTTTT	CASSYSRVTPGELFF
TRBJ1-1	TRBV29-1	NA	NA	TGCAGCACAAGGGACTCTGAAGCTTTCTTT	CSTRDSEAFF
TRBJ2-5	TRBV11-2	NA	once	TGTGCCAGCAGCTTAGATCGGGCTCAAGAGACCCAGTACTTC	CASSLDRAQETQYF
TRBJ2-1	TRBV18	NA	once	TGTGCCAGCTCACCACGCTGGGATGAGCAGTTCTTC	CASSPRWDEQFF
TRBJ2-3	TRBV19	TRBD1	few	TGTGCCAGTAGTGACAGGGTAGAAGGGGGCGATACGCAGTATTTT	CASSDRVEGGDTQYF
TRBJ2-5	TRBV30	TRBD2	NA	TGTGCCTGGAGTGGGCGGGGGGGCGGAGAGACCCAGTACTTC	CAWSGRGGGETQYF
TRBJ2-5	TRBV5-1	TRBD2	NA	TGCGCCAGCAGCTGGGGACTAGCGGGAAACCAAGAGACCCAGTACTTC	CASSWGLAGNQETQYF
TRBJ2-1	TRBV7-2	TRBD2	NA	TGTGCCAGCAGCTTGCTGACTAGCACGGATGAGCAGTTCTTC	CASSLLTSTDEQFF
TRBJ2-5	TRBV7-2	TRBD2	NA	TGTGCCAGCAGCTTCCTAGCGGGGGGGCCTCGGGAGACCCAGTACTTC	CASSFLAGGPRETQYF
TRBJ1-6	TRBV7-9	NA	NA	TGTGCCAGCAGCTCCCCCAGGGGATATAATTCACCCCTCCACTTT	CASSSPRGYNSPLHF
TRBJ1-1	TRBV29-1	NA	NA	TGCAGCGTTGCTGGGGGGCTGGGGATAGGCACTGAAGCTTTCTTT	CSVAGGLGIGTEAFF
TRBJ2-5	TRBV7-6	TRBD1	NA	TGTGCCAGTCGCCGGGACAGGGGATCAGAGACCCAGTACTTC	CASRRDRGSETQYF
TRBJ2-7	TRBV28	NA	NA	TGTGCCAGCACCGGCAGGGTGCCCAGCGAGCAGTACTTC	CASTGRVPSEQYF
TRBJ2-3	TRBV27	TRBD1	NA	TGTGCCAGCAGCTGGACAGGGGTGAGCACAGATACGCAGTATTTT	CASSWTGVSTDTQYF
TRBJ1-1	TRBV6-1	TRBD1	large	TGTGCCACCATAAGGGGACAGTTGAACACTGAAGCTTTCTTT	CATIRGQLNTEAFF
TRBJ1-2	TRBV4-1	NA	NA	TGCGCCAGCAGCCAAGACCAAGGACGGTACTATGGCTACACCTTC	CASSQDQGRYYGYTF
TRBJ1-4	TRBV18	TRBD1	once	TGTGCCAGCTCACCCCAGGGGGCCAGGGAAAAACTGTTTTTT	CASSPQGAREKLFF
TRBJ2-5	TRBV28	NA	NA	TGTGCCAGCAGCCTGCGTAACCCCGGGACCCAGTACTTC	CASSLRNPGTQYF
TRBJ2-1	TRBV7-2	TRBD2	once	TGTGCCAGCAGCTTTGAGCGGGGGGCCAACAATGAGCAGTTCTTC	CASSFERGANNEQFF
TRBJ2-7	TRBV5-5	TRBD2	few	TGTGCCAGCAGCTTTTATCCGGGGCCGGGAGGTTTCGAGCAGTACTTC	CASSFYPGPGGFEQYF
TRBJ1-1	TRBV6-5	NA	NA	TGTGCCAGCAGTTACTCGACACAGAATGAAGCTTTCTTT	CASSYSTQNEAFF
TRBJ2-7	TRBV5-1	TRBD2	NA	TGCGCCAGCACAGTAGCGGGGGCATCGGGCGAGCAGTACTTC	CASTVAGASGEQYF
TRBJ1-4	TRBV28	NA	few	TGTGCCAGCAGTTCGGCGGGGGAAAAACTGTTTTTT	CASSSAGEKLFF
TRBJ2-5	TRBV5-1	NA	NA	TGCGCCAGCAGCTTGGAAGGGGGGAGGTTGGAGACCCAGTACTTC	CASSLEGGRLETQYF
TRBJ2-7	TRBV5-6	TRBD1	NA	TGTGCCAGCAGCCGAGGGAGACAGGGTATCTCCTACGAGCAGTACTTC	CASSRGRQGISYEQYF
TRBJ1-3	TRBV19	NA	few	TGTGCCAGTAGTTTGCAATCTGGAAACACCATATATTTT	CASSLQSGNTIYF
TRBJ1-3	TRBV28	NA	NA	TGTGCCAGCAGTCCGGGCCTGACCTCTGGAAACACCATATATTTT	CASSPGLTSGNTIYF
TRBJ2-2	TRBV7-2	TRBD1	once	TGTGCCAGCAGCTTAGGTCCTGTACAGGGGGGCACCGGGGAGCTGTTTTTT	CASSLGPVQGGTGELFF
TRBJ1-2	TRBV4-3	NA	NA	TGCGCCAGCAGCCAAGATGCGCTGGGTTGGGTATTTGGCTACACCTTC	CASSQDALGWVFGYTF
TRBJ1-1	TRBV6-5	NA	NA	TGTGCCAGCAGAAATACAGGGAACACTGAAGCTTTCTTT	CASRNTGNTEAFF
TRBJ2-7	TRBV6-1	TRBD1	NA	TGTGCCATCGAGACAGGGTTCGCCTACGAGCAGTACTTC	CAIETGFAYEQYF
TRBJ2-2	TRBV11-1	NA	NA	TGTGCCAGCAGCTTGATCGGGGAGCTGTTTTTT	CASSLIGELFF
TRBJ1-1	TRBV11-2	NA	few	TGTGCCAGCAGCGGGGGTCGGGGCACTGAAGCTTTCTTT	CASSGGRGTEAFF
TRBJ2-1	TRBV25-1	NA	NA	TGTGCCAGCAGTGACACGGAGACTACCTCCTACAATGAGCAGTTCTTC	CASSDTETTSYNEQFF
TRBJ1-1	TRBV10-3	NA	NA	TGTGCCATCAGTGGCGCAGGGGAGGCTGAAGCTTTCTTT	CAISGAGEAEAFF
TRBJ2-3	TRBV12-2	NA	NA	TGTGCAAGTCGACCAGGACTAGCGGGGGCAGATACGCAGTATTTT	CASRPGLAGADTQYF
TRBJ2-7	TRBV15	TRBD2	NA	TGTGCCACCAGCAGAGATGGGGGGGGAGGCGTCCACGAGCAGTACTTC	CATSRDGGGGVHEQYF
TRBJ1-2	TRBV11-2	NA	NA	TGTGCCAGCAGCTCGAGATTAAACCCCAGGTTTTATGGCTACACCTTC	CASSSRLNPRFYGYTF
TRBJ1-5	TRBV4-1	NA	NA	TGCGCCAGCAGCCAAGTGGGGGTTGGCCAGCCCCAGCATTTT	CASSQVGVGQPQHF
TRBJ2-7	TRBV6-1	TRBD1	NA	TGTGCCAGCAGTGAGGCCCCCGGGACAGCGTACGAGCAGTACTTC	CASSEAPGTAYEQYF
TRBJ1-1	TRBV9	NA	NA	TGTGCCAGCAGCCTTTACTTGCAGGGGCCGGACACTGAAGCTTTCTTT	CASSLYLQGPDTEAFF